The 9 T cell receptor beta chains below come from one sample, sequenced in a study of blood T cell repertoires in COVID-19. Clones were read by immunoSEQ multiplex PCR, and TCRdb kept only the in-frame ones, dropping some. The sample includes about 120,000 clones, about nine tenths of them seen just once. The sequencing sample was made of peripheral blood. The receptors originated from a human donor with active COVID-19. The donor label of this sample is uncertain.

The chain carries TRBV9 and TRBJ1-6; the D gene is possibly TRBD1 (6 bases). Between the trimmed V and J ends, which lost 3 bases and 6 bases, there was a span of 10 bases. The CDR3 loop spans 14 amino acids. Looked up from germline, CDR1 is SGDLS and CDR2 is YYNGEE. CDR3 sequence (DNA): TGTGCCAGCAGCGCCCGACAGGCTAATTCACCCCTCCACTTT. It is translated as CASSARQANSPLHF.

The V gene is TRBV27, the J gene TRBJ2-1, with 9 bases fitting TRBD1. Germline-derived CDR1 and CDR2 are MNHEY and SMNVEV (reference sequence). CDR3 size: 17 residues. V lost 0 bases to trimming and J lost 6 bases; unmatched junction nucleotides: 9. This chain's CDR3 is CASSLSNRGLLANEQFF. The CDR3 DNA follows: TGTGCCAGCAGTTTATCTAACAGGGGGCTCTTAGCCAATGAGCAGTTCTTC.

This chain uses TRBV28 with TRBJ2-7; a weak D match, TRBD1 (6 bases). Trimming stripped 4 bases from V and 1 base from J, with 14 bases between. The CDR3 sequence is 15 residues long. Germline V gene lookup returns CDR1 MDHEN and CDR2 SYDVKM. For the CDR3, the DNA is TGTGCCAGCAGTTCAAGAGGGGGATTTTCCTACGAGCAGTACTTC. It yields the protein CASSSRGGFSYEQYF.

The chain has TRBV30 and TRBJ1-3; D may be TRBD1 (5 bases). Germline V gene data show CDR1 as GTSNPN and CDR2 as SVGIG (reference sequence). This CDR3 comprises 13 residues. The V and J ends lost 5 bases and 1 base respectively, with 9 bases between them. The CDR3 protein is CAWARGSGNTIYF. CDR3 DNA sequence: TGTGCCTGGGCTCGGGGGTCTGGAAACACCATATATTTT.

V is TRBV13 and J is TRBJ2-7, with D tentatively TRBD2 (6 bases). This CDR3 region has 15 residues. The germline V and J ends were trimmed by 3 bases and 0 bases, with 12 bases remaining between them. The V gene's germline CDR1 is PRHDT and CDR2 FYEKMQ (reference sequence). This CDR3 reads CASSFGGVGSYEQYF. In DNA form, the CDR3 reads TGTGCCAGCAGCTTTGGCGGGGTTGGCTCCTACGAGCAGTACTTC. The full variable domain, completed using reference TRBV13 and TRBJ2-7, is AAGVIQSPRHLIKEKRETATLKCYPIPRHDTVYWYQQGPGQDPQFLISFYEKMQSDKGSIPDRFSAQQFSDYHSELNMSSLELGDSALYFCASSFGGVGSYEQYFGPGTRLTVT.

The chain employs TRBV19 and TRBJ1-1; D uncertain. V was cut by 1 base and J by 1 base, with 7 bases left in between. The CDR3 extends over 14 amino acids. Germline V gene data show CDR1 as LNHDA and CDR2 as SQIVND (reference sequence). Here the CDR3 reads CASSIGLPNTEAFF. DNA for the CDR3: TGTGCCAGTAGTATAGGACTCCCGAACACTGAAGCTTTCTTT.

CDR3 amino acids: CASSYDGTVFKYF. CDR3 coding DNA: TGTGCCAGCAGTTACGATGGGACAGTGTTCAAGTACTTC. The chain has TRBV6-6 and TRBJ2-7, with 7 bases identical to TRBD1. The germline CDR1 and CDR2 sequences are MNHNY and SVGAGI (reference sequence). V dropped 2 bases and J dropped 11; count of bases not matched to a gene: 9. This CDR3 comprises 13 residues.

This CDR3 reads CSALIGYEQYF. In DNA form, the CDR3 reads TGCAGTGCGTTAATCGGCTACGAGCAGTACTTC. The chain couples TRBV20-1 to TRBJ2-7, with D uncertain. The length of the CDR3 is 11 residues. The germline V gene has CDR1 DFQATT and CDR2 SNEGSKA (reference sequence). V was clipped by 6 bases and J by 3 bases, with 9 bases between them.

J is TRBJ2-5 and V is TRBV6-6; perhaps TRBD1 as D (5 bases). The germline CDR1 and CDR2 sequences are MNHNY and SVGAGI (reference sequence). Trimming took off 2 bases at V and 1 base at J, with 8 bases between the two ends. The CDR3 length is 14 residues. The CDR3 DNA reads TGTGCCAGCAGTTACGGACAAGGCCAAGAGACCCAGTACTTC. Translated: CASSYGQGQETQYF.